This TCR beta chain was sequenced in a study of blood T cell repertoires in COVID-19 (TCRdb year 2020). Some background on the complete study: Samples covering the acute and convalescent phases of COVID-19 were provided by collaborators in the United States, Italy and Spain. HLA class I and class II types, where available, came from metadata supplied by the sample provider rather than from assay-based typing. The material from the prospective study consisted of cDNA or gDNA derived from T cells, B-cell-depleted T cells, or PBMCs. The repertoires were released in a freely available public database intended as a resource for research on the immune response to SARS-CoV-2. Samples came from the ongoing ImmuneRACE study (first 160 participants) plus 1,254 subjects from 6 global collaborators. Deeply sampled blood TCRbeta repertoires from subjects exposed to, actively infected with, or recovered from COVID-19 were included in the dataset. Sample metadata almost always included a de-identified subject ID, COVID-19 status, age in years and sex. General study outcomes and caveats: The quantity of clinical and demographic metadata differed by source and by participant and was supplied without curation.

The CDR1 and CDR2 encoded by the germline V gene (reference sequence) are SGHAT and FQDESV. Deletion took 5 bases off V and 1 base off J, with a span of 15 bases between the germline ends. The CDR3 runs 16 residues from the cysteine to the phenylalanine. This entry keeps only the CDR3 DNA: 48 bases, framed from base 1. One collaborating source in Seattle enrolled patients while the patients were actively infected and followed the patients over time throughout the course of disease. The collaborating institutions used their own protocols to collect whole blood in K2EDTA tubes. For TCRbeta analysis, collaborators shipped samples as frozen whole blood, isolated PBMCs, or DNA extracted from either of those sample types. For this clone: The antigen it recognizes is unknown. No much larger clonotype is one base removed from it; base qualities were not supplied.

TCRbeta CDR3 regions were amplified from genomic DNA by means of the immunoSEQ Assay, a bias-controlled multiplex PCR. Processing in the source paper ran as follows. The number of nucleated cells in each sample was estimated from the amplification of reference gene primers within the assay. Sequence reads were collapsed and filtered to measure the absolute abundance of every unique TCRbeta CDR3 rearrangement. For each sample, productive Simpson clonality was calculated as the square root of Simpson's diversity index over productive rearrangements. This immuneACCESS table, as held by TCRdb, lists in-frame sequences with V and J called but not all clones. Of the missing ones, under half trace to an unresolved V gene in checked studies; the others have no known cause. V and J calls and clone size are those listed in that table; D and trimming were worked out from the DNA. This sample holds some 300,000 clones; 70% to 90% were observed only once. The ten largest clones add up to 10% to 15% of the sample.

Sample: peripheral blood. The receptor chain draws on TRBV11-1 and TRBJ2-1, and possibly TRBD1, on 6 matching bases. The clonotype was recovered from a woman in her seventies with COVID-19, enrolled during active disease. In nucleotides, the sequence is TGTGCCAGCAGCCCAGGGGAGCGGCTTTCCTACAATGAGCAGTTCTTC. It is translated as CASSPGERLSYNEQFF. Here the CDR3 is joined to the reference TRBV11-1 and TRBJ2-1 genes, and the full variable domain is: EAEVAQSPRYKITEKSQAVAFWCDPISGHATLYWYRQILGQGPELLVQFQDESVVDDSQLPKDRFSAERLKGVDSTLKIQPAELGDSAMYLCASSPGERLSYNEQFFGPGTRLTVL.